These 24 T cell receptor beta chains originate from one sample sequenced in a study of blood T cell repertoires in COVID-19. TCRdb keeps only in-frame clones here, not all; method: immunoSEQ multiplex PCR. This repertoire shows 6,000 or so clones, 88% found once; its top ten account for roughly 7%. Sequencing input: peripheral blood. These TCRs come from a human donor in a cohort sampled during active COVID-19.

V gene TRBV7-8 combines with J gene TRBJ2-7, with 11 bases that match TRBD1. V was clipped by 5 bases and J by 2 bases; unmatched bases: 5. This CDR3 is 15 amino acids long. Germline V gene data show CDR1 as SGHVS and CDR2 as FQNEAQ. This chain's CDR3 is CASSGRGQGAYEQYF. The CDR3 coding sequence is TGTGCCAGCAGCGGACGGGGACAGGGGGCCTACGAGCAGTACTTC.

V is TRBV28 and J is TRBJ2-1; TRBD2 is a possible D gene (6 bases). The V and J ends lost 3 bases and 4 bases respectively, with 16 bases between them. In germline, CDR1 is MDHEN, CDR2 SYDVKM. The CDR3 totals 16 residues. The CDR3 loop reads CASSFVAGIGYNEQFF. The CDR3 nucleotides read TGTGCCAGCAGTTTCGTTGCGGGAATAGGGTACAATGAGCAGTTCTTC.

The rearrangement links TRBV27 to TRBJ2-7; D perhaps matches TRBD1 (6 bases). The V gene's germline CDR1 is MNHEY and CDR2 SMNVEV (reference sequence). The CDR3 length is 15 residues. V was clipped by 6 bases and J by 1 base, with 16 bases between them. The CDR3 region has the DNA TGTGCCAGCAGATCTCACCACAGGGATTCCTACGAGCAGTACTTC. It encodes CASRSHHRDSYEQYF.

The chain recombines TRBV30 with TRBJ1-2; TRBD1 matches 8 bases. The CDR3 runs to 15 residues. V lost 0 bases to trimming and J lost 6 bases; unmatched junction nucleotides: 9. From germline, CDR1 is GTSNPN and CDR2 SVGIG (reference sequence). The CDR3 region has the DNA TGTGCCTGGAGTGTACTGTACAGGGGGTTCGATGGCTACACCTTC. It encodes CAWSVLYRGFDGYTF. The whole variable domain, remainder taken from reference TRBV30 and TRBJ1-2, is SQTIHQWPATLVQPVGSPLSLECTVEGTSNPNLYWYRQAAGRGLQLLFYSVGIGQISSEVPQNLSASRPQDRQFILSSKKLLLSDSGFYLCAWSVLYRGFDGYTFGSGTRLTVV.

CDR3 sequence (DNA): TGTGCCAGCAGCTTAACACCCTCCTACGAGCAGTACTTC. Protein product: CASSLTPSYEQYF. This sequence joins TRBV11-3 and TRBJ2-7; no clear D gene. V lost 2 bases and J 0 bases, leaving 5 bases between the germline ends. Germline V gene data show CDR1 as SGHNT and CDR2 as YENEEA. The CDR3 length is 13 residues.

V and J are TRBV10-3 and TRBJ1-6, with a weak D call TRBD1 (5 bases). Germline V gene data show CDR1 as ENHRY and CDR2 as SYGVKD. CDR3 size: 16 residues. V was cut by 3 bases and J by 5 bases, with 14 bases left in between. This chain's CDR3 is CAISDLGHLDNSPLHF. In DNA, the CDR3 is TGTGCCATCAGTGATTTAGGACACCTCGATAATTCACCCCTCCACTTT.

V and J are TRBV7-6 and TRBJ1-1, with D tentatively TRBD1 (5 bases). CDR3 length: 13 residues. Trimming stripped 5 bases from V and 2 bases from J, with 9 bases between. CDR1 and CDR2 from the germline V gene are SGHVS and FNYEAQ. The CDR3: CASSGAPNTEAFF. CDR3 in DNA: TGTGCCAGCAGCGGGGCCCCCAACACTGAAGCTTTCTTT.

The chain recombines TRBV27 with TRBJ2-1; 13 bases are shared with TRBD2. In germline, CDR1 is MNHEY, CDR2 SMNVEV (reference sequence). The length of the CDR3 is 15 residues. J was trimmed by 6 bases and V by 5 bases; bases with no gene match: 4. This CDR3 reads CASSTRLAGGNEQFF. The CDR3 DNA follows: TGTGCCAGCAGTACAAGACTAGCGGGAGGCAATGAGCAGTTCTTC.

The chain combines TRBV7-9 with TRBJ2-1, with 9 bases identical to TRBD2. This CDR3 comprises 15 residues. Germline V CDR1 and CDR2: SEHNR, FQNEAQ (reference sequence). With 3 bases clipped from V and 6 bases from J, the junction kept 6 bases outside the gene matches. The CDR3 reads CASSLTSGQANEQFF. The CDR3 region has the DNA TGTGCCAGCAGCTTGACTAGCGGACAAGCCAATGAGCAGTTCTTC.

The chain couples TRBV5-6 to TRBJ1-5; D remains unclear. V was shortened by 1 base and J by 4 bases, with 9 bases between the two germline ends. The CDR3 is 14 amino acids. Germline CDR1 reads SGHDT; CDR2 reads YYEEEE. DNA for the CDR3: TGTGCCAGCAGCTTGTTCGGTCCTAATCAGCCCCAGCATTTT. Encoded protein: CASSLFGPNQPQHF.

The V gene is TRBV29-1, the J gene TRBJ2-7, with D possibly matching TRBD1 (6 bases). V lost 1 base and J 6 bases, leaving 16 bases between the germline ends. This CDR3 has 14 residues. CDR1 is SQVTM and CDR2 is ANQGSEA in the germline V gene. This chain's CDR3 is CSVEVLGAGSEQYF. In DNA form, the CDR3 reads TGCAGCGTTGAAGTTCTGGGGGCAGGGTCCGAGCAGTACTTC.

The chain uses TRBV3-1 (or the pseudogene TRBV3-2) and TRBJ2-6, with 7 bases lining up with TRBD1. The junction had 19 bases not matched to a gene; V was cut back by 2 bases and J by 9 bases. Germline CDR1 LGHDT, CDR2 YNNKEL (reference sequence). The CDR3 extends over 19 amino acids. The CDR3: CASSQPWGQRWAPHNVLTF. CDR3 nucleotide sequence: TGTGCCAGCAGCCAACCGTGGGGACAGAGATGGGCACCCCACAACGTCCTGACTTTC.

V and J are TRBV11-2 and TRBJ1-2; 9 nucleotides line up with TRBD1. The CDR3 extends over 15 amino acids. Trimming took 5 bases from V and 5 from J; bases not matched to a gene: 9. The germline gives CDR1 SGHAT, CDR2 FQNNGV. The CDR3 sequence is CASSPNRGRLYGYTF. For the CDR3, the DNA is TGTGCCAGCAGCCCGAACAGGGGGCGCTTATATGGCTACACCTTC.

The rearrangement uses TRBV4-1 and TRBJ1-1; 9 positions match TRBD1. V trimming: 2 bases; J trimming: 5 bases; junction bases outside the gene matches: 3. Germline V gives CDR1 MGHRA, CDR2 YSYEKL. The CDR3 runs 14 residues. CDR3 sequence (DNA): TGCGCCAGCAGCCAAACGACAGGGGGGACTGAAGCTTTCTTT. It specifies CASSQTTGGTEAFF.

The chain carries TRBV6-1 and TRBJ1-4; 7 bases fit TRBD1. CDR3 length equals 17 residues. J was trimmed by 3 bases and V by 4 bases; bases with no gene match: 11. Germline CDR1 and CDR2: MNHNS and SASEGT. As DNA, the CDR3 is TGTGCCAGCAGTGTTCGACAGGGCTTTGCCTCTAATGAAAAACTGTTTTTT. As protein: CASSVRQGFASNEKLFF.

The chain employs TRBV27 and TRBJ2-2; D gene uncertain. V gave up 2 bases and J gave up 1 base, with 2 bases separating them. In germline, CDR1 is MNHEY, CDR2 SMNVEV (reference sequence). This CDR3 spans 13 amino acids. The chain's CDR3 is CASSLLNTGELFF. CDR3 bases: TGTGCCAGCAGTTTACTGAACACCGGGGAGCTGTTTTTT.

The chain recombines TRBV3-1 (or the pseudogene TRBV3-2) with TRBJ1-2; a weak D match, TRBD1 (5 bases). This CDR3 region has 17 residues. Germline lookup yields CDR1 LGHDT and CDR2 YNNKEL (reference sequence). Trimming removed 4 bases at V and 0 bases at J, with 18 bases between. The CDR3 reads CASSPRLRALANYGYTF. The CDR3, as DNA: TGTGCCAGCAGCCCGCGGCTCAGGGCGTTAGCTAACTATGGCTACACCTTC.

The chain carries TRBV30 and TRBJ1-2, with D tentatively TRBD1 (6 bases). The V end lost 3 bases, the J end lost 5 bases, and 13 bases lay between the germline ends. The CDR3 has 13 amino acids. Germline lookup yields CDR1 GTSNPN and CDR2 SVGIG (reference sequence). CDR3: CAWSWGGGYGYTF. The CDR3 nucleotides read TGTGCCTGGAGCTGGGGGGGCGGGTATGGCTACACCTTC. The whole variable domain, filled in from reference TRBV30 and TRBJ1-2, reads SQTIHQWPATLVQPVGSPLSLECTVEGTSNPNLYWYRQAAGRGLQLLFYSVGIGQISSEVPQNLSASRPQDRQFILSSKKLLLSDSGFYLCAWSWGGGYGYTFGSGTRLTVV.

The chain links TRBV18 to TRBJ2-7, with 8 bases identical to TRBD2. V lost 3 bases, J lost 6 bases, and 13 bases stayed unmatched. CDR1 KGHSH and CDR2 LQKENI come from the germline V gene. This CDR3 has 16 residues. CDR3 nucleotide sequence: TGTGCCAGCTCACCGAGCGGAGGACGGGCGGGAGGCGAGCAGTACTTC. It codes for CASSPSGGRAGGEQYF.

The J gene is TRBJ2-1, the V gene TRBV7-9, with D possibly matching TRBD2 (5 bases). Germline V lookup: CDR1 SEHNR, CDR2 FQNEAQ (reference sequence). CDR3 length: 12 amino acids. V was cut by 5 bases and J by 6 bases, with 8 bases left in between. CDR3 amino acids: CASSVTTNEQFF. The CDR3 coding sequence is TGTGCCAGCAGCGTGACTACCAATGAGCAGTTCTTC.

The gene calls are TRBV27 and TRBJ2-1; 8 bases map to TRBD2. The CDR3 is made up of 15 amino acids. Germline lookup yields CDR1 MNHEY and CDR2 SMNVEV (reference sequence). Trimming at V came to 8 bases and at J to 10 bases, leaving 16 bases not matched to a gene. For the CDR3, the DNA is TGTGCCAGCCAGTCCGCGGGAGGACCGTTGATGGAGCAGTTCTTC. Translated: CASQSAGGPLMEQFF.

The chain couples TRBV4-3 to TRBJ2-3; 8 nucleotides match TRBD2. Trimming removed 1 base from V and 3 bases from J; junction bases left unmatched: 6. This CDR3 contains 16 residues. CDR1 LGHNA and CDR2 YSLEER come from the germline V gene. The CDR3 loop is CASSQGAGGQTDTQYF. The CDR3 DNA follows: TGCGCCAGCAGCCAAGGGGCGGGGGGCCAAACAGATACGCAGTATTTT.

This clone was counted only a few times. This rearrangement joins TRBV7-6 to TRBJ2-4; tentatively, D is TRBD1 (5 bases). Per germline, CDR1 SGHVS and CDR2 FNYEAQ. This CDR3 contains 17 residues. V was cut by 0 bases and J by 0 bases, with 12 bases left in between. CDR3 DNA: TGTGCCAGCAGCTTAGCGCCCAGGGCCGCAGCCAAAAACATTCAGTACTTC. Translation: CASSLAPRAAAKNIQYF.

The rearrangement links TRBV28 to TRBJ2-4; possibly TRBD1 for D (5 bases). Germline V gene data show CDR1 as MDHEN and CDR2 as SYDVKM. V shed 6 bases and J shed 8 bases, with 17 bases lying between them. The CDR3 has 14 residues. CDR3: CASSKPQGMDIQYF. CDR3 DNA sequence: TGTGCCAGCAGCAAACCCCAGGGAATGGACATTCAGTACTTC. Full variable domain (missing parts from reference TRBV28 and TRBJ2-4): DVKVTQSSRYLVKRTGEKVFLECVQDMDHENMFWYRQDPGLGLRLIYFSYDVKMKEKGDIPEGYSVSREKKERFSLILESASTNQTSMYLCASSKPQGMDIQYFGAGTRLSVL.